This TCR beta chain appears in the sequencing data of a study of T-cell memory formation after mild COVID-19. At the level of the study: TCR clusters were largely donor specific.

This clonotype appeared a few times. The antigen is unknown. Via MiXCR, TCRdb re-called the 5' RACE reads, giving one row per CDR3 protein. The sample gives fewer than 350,000 distinct CDR3 sequences, 15% to 20% of which show up once; 20% to 25% is in the top ten. General study findings and limits: Contracting clones, day 15 to 85, had balanced CD4/CD8, and later expanders favored CD4+. Most CD4+ clones that shrank were in CM and EM, while CD8+ ones turned up in EMRA.

The CDR3 is 19 amino acids. The V segment lost 0 bases and the J segment 6 bases; nucleotides outside the gene matches: 14. CDR1 is LGHNA and CDR2 is YNFKEQ in the germline V gene. The chain carries TRBV4-2 and TRBJ1-6; 7 nucleotides match TRBD1. The TCR sequence derives from a man younger than 35 who had mild COVID-19 (a few samples of this study predate the infection). Cell type and time point are not known. Sequences were obtained from PBMCs or a T cell subset sorted from them (not recorded which). The CDR3 sequence is CASSQEMTGNFRSNSPLHF. In nucleotides, the CDR3 is TGTGCCAGCAGCCAAGAAATGACAGGGAATTTCCGCTCTAATTCACCCCTCCACTTT.